A selection of T cell receptor beta chains follows, all from one sample in a study of blood T cell repertoires in COVID-19. The data were produced by immunoSEQ multiplex PCR, yet TCRdb's version contains in-frame clones alone and is incomplete. This table holds more than 90,000 clones, approximately 81% found once. The sample taken for sequencing was peripheral blood. The source is a woman between 65 and 79 years old with active or convalescent COVID-19. The CDR3 runs from the conserved cysteine through the conserved F or W. The order of the fields is V gene, J gene, CDR3 protein.

v_gene: TRBV7-6
j_gene: TRBJ2-3
CDR3aa: CASSISGGVGDTQYF

v_gene: TRBV6-5
j_gene: TRBJ1-1
CDR3aa: CASRAGSIEAFF

v_gene: TRBV28
j_gene: TRBJ1-5
CDR3aa: CASSGQGAYSNQPQHF

v_gene: TRBV6-6
j_gene: TRBJ1-4
CDR3aa: CASSSHEGATNEKLFF

v_gene: TRBV4-2
j_gene: TRBJ2-7
CDR3aa: CASSQDYSGGSYEQYF

v_gene: TRBV6-5
j_gene: TRBJ1-6
CDR3aa: CASSYLGQNNSPLHF

v_gene: TRBV27
j_gene: TRBJ2-2
CDR3aa: CASSLSGTAGELFF

v_gene: TRBV11-3
j_gene: TRBJ2-1
CDR3aa: CASSLQGAGRNEQFF

v_gene: TRBV6-5
j_gene: TRBJ2-3
CDR3aa: CASSYSGGDTQYF

v_gene: TRBV11-2
j_gene: TRBJ1-2
CDR3aa: CASSMDRAGYGYTF

v_gene: TRBV2
j_gene: TRBJ2-5
CDR3aa: CASSEGPTGTQYF

v_gene: TRBV4-1
j_gene: TRBJ2-1
CDR3aa: CASSQRTSGGAYYNEQFF

v_gene: TRBV10-1
j_gene: TRBJ2-2
CDR3aa: CASSAWTENTGELFF

v_gene: TRBV2
j_gene: TRBJ1-4
CDR3aa: CATTRERSNEKLFF

v_gene: TRBV29-1
j_gene: TRBJ1-4
CDR3aa: CSAGRDPSEKLFF

v_gene: TRBV2
j_gene: TRBJ1-4
CDR3aa: CASSGQGAEKLFF

v_gene: TRBV6-5
j_gene: TRBJ1-2
CDR3aa: CASSYWQGSYGYTF

v_gene: TRBV6-2/TRBV6-3
j_gene: TRBJ2-2
CDR3aa: CASSYFLGGTGELFF

v_gene: TRBV19
j_gene: TRBJ2-3
CDR3aa: CASSIPGGEPGPDTQYF

v_gene: TRBV28
j_gene: TRBJ2-2
CDR3aa: CASSPGGATGELFF

v_gene: TRBV7-3
j_gene: TRBJ1-5
CDR3aa: CASSLTGQSNQPQHF

v_gene: TRBV7-6
j_gene: TRBJ2-7
CDR3aa: CASSRGTGKISYEQYF

v_gene: TRBV4-3
j_gene: TRBJ2-7
CDR3aa: CASSRTSGSFHEQYF

v_gene: TRBV6-2/TRBV6-3
j_gene: TRBJ2-3
CDR3aa: CASSWVAGGTDTQYF

v_gene: TRBV5-8
j_gene: TRBJ2-7
CDR3aa: CASSLGTGKTYEQYF

v_gene: TRBV7-9
j_gene: TRBJ2-5
CDR3aa: CASSSATAQETQYF

v_gene: TRBV18
j_gene: TRBJ1-3
CDR3aa: CASSPIETGQSGNTIYF

v_gene: TRBV5-8
j_gene: TRBJ2-1
CDR3aa: CASSFRSGTGAYNEQFF

v_gene: TRBV12-5
j_gene: TRBJ1-5
CDR3aa: CASGLGAGQGNQPQHF

v_gene: TRBV5-4
j_gene: TRBJ2-3
CDR3aa: CASSYSGSVDTQYF

v_gene: TRBV5-1
j_gene: TRBJ1-6
CDR3aa: CASRSSGDHNSPLHF

v_gene: TRBV11-3
j_gene: TRBJ2-1
CDR3aa: CASSLLTNEQFF

v_gene: TRBV30
j_gene: TRBJ2-1
CDR3aa: CAWTKSYNEQFF

v_gene: TRBV6-5
j_gene: TRBJ1-6
CDR3aa: CASRRGGGNSPLHF

v_gene: TRBV29-1
j_gene: TRBJ1-1
CDR3aa: CSVGTGPVLSTEAFF

v_gene: TRBV6-5
j_gene: TRBJ1-5
CDR3aa: CASSPQGSNQPQHF

v_gene: TRBV28
j_gene: TRBJ2-7
CDR3aa: CASLRGQWSSYEQYF

v_gene: TRBV2
j_gene: TRBJ1-1
CDR3aa: CASSGQGNTEAFF

v_gene: TRBV20-1
j_gene: TRBJ1-1
CDR3aa: CSASRQTEAFF

v_gene: TRBV2
j_gene: TRBJ2-3
CDR3aa: CASSEDGRVSDTQYF

v_gene: TRBV7-2
j_gene: TRBJ1-2
CDR3aa: CASSLVGRGYGYTF

v_gene: TRBV18
j_gene: TRBJ1-3
CDR3aa: CASSPLSTGAGNTIYF

v_gene: TRBV11-2
j_gene: TRBJ2-2
CDR3aa: CASRRGGNTGELFF